This T cell receptor (beta chain) was captured by sequencing in a study of blood T cell repertoires in COVID-19. As for the study in general: The origin of the acute and convalescent COVID-19 samples was the United States, Italy and Spain. From T cells, B-cell-depleted T cells, or PBMCs came the material, which was cDNA or gDNA.

V shed 5 bases and J shed 5 bases, with 18 bases lying between them. The CDR3 spans 15 residues. CDR1 and CDR2 (germline): SNHLY, FYNNEI. Original data processing: For nucleated cells, counts were estimated from reference gene primer amplification. Sequenced by immunoSEQ multiplex PCR; TCRdb stores in-frame clones only, minus some. V and J calls and clone size are those listed in that table; D and trimming were worked out from the DNA. The sample has approximately 120,000 clones, around 89% seen once. The receptor comes from a human donor with acute or convalescent COVID-19. The donor label of this sample is uncertain. Sequencing was performed on peripheral blood. This chain joins TRBV2 and TRBJ1-1; D uncertain. The CDR3 spells CASSLSKVFGTEAFF. CDR3 sequence (DNA): TGTGCCAGCAGTCTATCAAAGGTCTTCGGGACTGAAGCTTTCTTT.